The 24 T cell receptor beta chains in this list originate from one sample, sequenced in a study of blood T cell repertoires in COVID-19. Generated by immunoSEQ multiplex PCR, the TCRdb table keeps only in-frame clones and is missing some. This repertoire shows 300,000 to 400,000 clones, around 86% found once; its top ten account for 1%. Sequences were obtained from peripheral blood. Source of these receptors: a man aged 45 to 65 with active or convalescent COVID-19.

This chain uses TRBV7-9 with TRBJ2-7; no firm D call. This CDR3 has 15 amino acids. V lost 0 bases and J lost 6, with 15 bases in between. Germline CDR1 and CDR2: SEHNR and FQNEAQ (reference sequence). DNA for the CDR3: TGTGCCAGCAGCTTAGCCTCCCTACCCCTCGGCGAGCAGTACTTC. Amino acid sequence: CASSLASLPLGEQYF.

The chain combines TRBV10-1 with TRBJ2-5, with D tentatively TRBD1 (6 bases). Trimming cost V 3 bases and J 7 bases, with 12 bases left between them. Germline loops: CDR1 WNHNN, CDR2 SYGVQD (reference sequence). CDR3 size: 13 residues. CDR3 bases: TGCGCCAGCAGTGACAGTCTAGGGGGGACCCAGTACTTC. It translates to CASSDSLGGTQYF.

This clone was counted a single time. V is TRBV7-3 and J is TRBJ2-5; unclear D gene. The CDR3 is made up of 14 amino acids. Germline values: CDR1 SGHTA, CDR2 FQGTGA. Trimming pared 1 base from V and 4 bases from J, leaving 10 bases between. This chain's CDR3 is CASSLMASTETQYF. The CDR3 DNA reads as TGTGCCAGCAGCTTAATGGCTAGTACAGAGACCCAGTACTTC.

This chain joins TRBV21-1 and TRBJ2-1; the D segment call TRBD2 is taken from the table without a DNA check. TRBV21-1 has pseudogene status. This CDR3 comprises 18 residues. CDR3 DNA sequence: TGTGCCACCCAAGGAACTAGCGGGGGGGTCAACTCCTACAATGAGCAGTTCTTC. This gives the protein CATQGTSGGVNSYNEQFF.

This chain connects TRBV11-2 to TRBJ1-2, with no clear D. CDR1 and CDR2 (germline): SGHAT, FQNNGV. This CDR3 region has 13 residues. The V and J ends lost 2 bases and 4 bases respectively, with 8 bases between them. CDR3 in DNA: TGTGCCAGCAGCTTACGAGCTCTCTATGGCTACACCTTC. Translated, it gives CASSLRALYGYTF.

This chain uses TRBV19 with TRBJ2-1; 7 bases line up with TRBD1. Per germline, CDR1 LNHDA and CDR2 SQIVND (reference sequence). V shed 5 bases, J shed 13 bases, and the junction held 5 bases outside the gene matches. The CDR3 loop spans 11 amino acids. DNA for the CDR3: TGTGCCAGTAGTGACAGGGAGCTTCAGTTCTTC. Translation: CASSDRELQFF.

The gene calls are TRBV2 and TRBJ2-5; D may be TRBD2 (6 bases). V was cut by 11 bases and J by 7 bases, with 17 bases left in between. The germline CDR1 and CDR2 sequences are SNHLY and FYNNEI. The CDR3 is 12 residues long. CDR3 region: CASHGQGGTQYF. The CDR3 DNA reads as TGTGCCTCCCACGGGCAGGGAGGGACCCAGTACTTC.

This clone has only a few counts. This chain links TRBV6-5 with TRBJ2-7; 7 nucleotides agree with TRBD1. CDR1 MNHEY and CDR2 SVGAGI come from the germline V gene. CDR3 length: 12 residues. Losses at the gene ends were 6 bases for V and 12 bases for J; bases not matched to a gene: 11. CDR3 sequence reads: CASSSLQGQAYF. The CDR3 DNA is TGTGCCAGCAGCTCACTCCAAGGACAGGCGTACTTC.

This clone was seen a few times. V is TRBV9 and J is TRBJ1-3; D possibly corresponds to TRBD1 (5 bases). The CDR3 consists of 17 residues. Germline V gene sequence: CDR1 SGDLS, CDR2 YYNGEE. V shed 2 bases and J shed 1 base, with 16 bases lying between them. The CDR3 spells CASSVGSGGGSGNTIYF. The DNA of the CDR3 is TGTGCCAGCAGCGTGGGTTCGGGGGGAGGATCTGGAAACACCATATATTTT.

The V and J genes are TRBV29-1 and TRBJ1-2, with a weak D call TRBD1 (5 bases). This CDR3 comprises 12 residues. The V end lost 4 bases, the J end lost 8 bases, and 14 bases lay between the germline ends. From germline, CDR1 is SQVTM and CDR2 ANQGSEA. CDR3 in amino acids: CSVADSHKGYTF. The CDR3, as DNA: TGCAGCGTTGCCGACAGCCACAAGGGCTACACCTTC.

This chain links TRBV3-1 (or the pseudogene TRBV3-2) with TRBJ1-1, with no clear D. This CDR3 spans 14 amino acids. V shed 4 bases and J shed 2 bases, with 11 bases lying between them. Germline CDR1 and CDR2: LGHDT and YNNKEL (reference sequence). The CDR3 is CASSLREPNTEAFF. As DNA, the CDR3 is TGTGCCAGCAGCCTCCGGGAGCCAAACACTGAAGCTTTCTTT.

Details on this clone: Because the CDR3's place on the DNA is in doubt, the DNA is left out and the CDR3 is given as listed by TCRdb. V gene TRBV7-2 combines with J gene TRBJ2-5; TRBD2, the table's D call, lacks a check against the DNA. Germline V gene sequence: CDR1 SGHTA, CDR2 FQGNSA. The CDR3 is 16 residues long, counting both termini. This CDR3 reads CASTLRVGEASTSGYF.

The chain recombines TRBV5-5 with TRBJ2-2; no definite D call. Germline values: CDR1 SGHKS, CDR2 YYEKEE (reference sequence). The CDR3 length is 12 residues. Trimming stripped 2 bases from V and 7 bases from J, with 6 bases between. Here the CDR3 reads CASSLLSGELFF. As DNA, the CDR3 is TGTGCCAGCAGCTTACTAAGCGGGGAGCTGTTTTTT.

The chain couples TRBV6-5 to TRBJ2-3; tentatively, D is TRBD2 (6 bases). The CDR3 spans 14 residues. Trimming removed 7 bases from V and 2 bases from J, with 13 bases in between. The V gene's germline CDR1 is MNHEY and CDR2 SVGAGI. CDR3 sequence reads: CASTPQLATDTQYF. The CDR3 DNA is TGTGCCAGCACCCCCCAACTAGCCACAGATACGCAGTATTTT.

The V and J genes are TRBV27 and TRBJ1-1, with D possibly TRBD1 on 6 matching bases. Germline loops: CDR1 MNHEY, CDR2 SMNVEV (reference sequence). V lost 6 bases to trimming and J lost 3 bases, with 11 bases between them. The CDR3 contains 13 residues. Here the CDR3 DNA reads TGTGCCAGCAGGGCCCAGGGGCACACTGAAGCTTTCTTT. Translation gives CASRAQGHTEAFF.

The chain is built from TRBV7-9 and TRBJ1-2; tentative D call: TRBD1 (5 bases). Trimming pared 2 bases from V and 6 bases from J, leaving 16 bases between. The CDR3 has 15 residues. Germline-derived CDR1 and CDR2 are SEHNR and FQNEAQ (reference sequence). The CDR3 DNA is TGTGCCAGCAGCTTAAGTAACATCGGGGGGAATGGCTACACCTTC. Amino acids: CASSLSNIGGNGYTF.

The CDR3 sequence: CSVAQGATNEKLFF. In DNA form, the CDR3 reads TGCAGCGTTGCCCAGGGGGCCACTAATGAAAAACTGTTTTTT. The chain is built from TRBV29-1 and TRBJ1-4; 8 positions agree with TRBD1. Germline trimming cut 4 bases from V and 2 bases from J; bases unmatched to any gene: 3. Germline V gives CDR1 SQVTM, CDR2 ANQGSEA. There are 14 residues in the CDR3.

Regarding this clone: The same CDR3 is also encoded by other DNA sequences in this sample. The chain employs TRBV5-1 and TRBJ2-6; 7 nucleotides agree with TRBD2. The ends lost 4 bases at V and 4 bases at J; junction bases unmatched: 5. The CDR3 spans 15 residues. Germline CDR1 and CDR2: SGHRS and YFSETQ. CDR3 protein: CASSLGRGGANVLTF. For the CDR3, the DNA is TGCGCCAGCAGCCTCGGGCGGGGGGGGGCCAACGTCCTGACTTTC. The full variable domain, rest sourced from reference TRBV5-1 and TRBJ2-6, is KAGVTQTPRYLIKTRGQQVTLSCSPISGHRSVSWYQQTPGQGLQFLFEYFSETQRNKGNFPGRFSGRQFSNSRSEMNVSTLELGDSALYLCASSLGRGGANVLTFGAGSRLTVL.

V is TRBV10-3 and J is TRBJ2-7, with a weak D call TRBD2 (5 bases). The length of the CDR3 is 13 residues. Trimming pared 3 bases from V and 7 bases from J, leaving 13 bases between. In germline, CDR1 is ENHRY, CDR2 SYGVKD. In DNA form, the CDR3 reads TGTGCCATCAGTGAAAATCGGGAACAGGAGCAGTACTTC. Translation: CAISENREQEQYF.

The chain links TRBV30 to TRBJ2-1, with 11 nucleotides matching TRBD2. CDR3 length: 14 residues. V shed 2 bases, J shed 5 bases, and the junction held 2 bases outside the gene matches. Looked up from germline, CDR1 is GTSNPN and CDR2 is SVGIG (reference sequence). CDR3 sequence: CAWSKGLADNEQFF. CDR3 in DNA: TGTGCCTGGAGTAAGGGACTAGCGGACAATGAGCAGTTCTTC.

The genes are TRBV15 and TRBJ1-6, with TRBD1 as a possible D gene (5 bases). With 5 bases removed from V and 10 bases from J, the gap between germline ends came to 12 bases. The length of the CDR3 is 13 residues. Germline loops: CDR1 LNHNV, CDR2 YYDKDF (reference sequence). The CDR3 region is CATSLQQGSPLHF. Written as DNA, the CDR3 is TGTGCCACCAGCCTACAGCAGGGCTCACCCCTCCACTTT. Looking up the rest from reference TRBV15 and TRBJ1-6 gives the full variable domain: DAMVIQNPRYQVTQFGKPVTLSCSQTLNHNVMYWYQQKSSQAPKLLFHYYDKDFNNEADTPDNFQSRRPNTSFCFLDIRSPGLGDTAMYLCATSLQQGSPLHFGNGTRLTVT.

The chain couples TRBV5-1 to TRBJ1-3; D is unresolved. The CDR3 has 14 residues. CDR1 and CDR2 from the germline V gene are SGHRS and YFSETQ. The V gene lost 3 bases and the J gene lost 0 bases, with 7 bases spanning the gap. CDR3 amino acids: CASSWAGSGNTIYF. The DNA of the CDR3 is TGCGCCAGCAGCTGGGCCGGCTCTGGAAACACCATATATTTT.

The sample holds a few counts of this clone. The V gene is TRBV28, the J gene TRBJ1-4; TRBD1 aligns across 9 bases. Trimming took 6 bases from V and 6 from J; bases not matched to a gene: 14. This CDR3 comprises 17 residues. Germline V gene lookup returns CDR1 MDHEN and CDR2 SYDVKM. DNA for the CDR3: TGTGCCAGCAGGCGAAACAGGGGGCGCGGGGGGGATGAAAAACTGTTTTTT. Translation: CASRRNRGRGGDEKLFF.

The chain employs TRBV5-1 and TRBJ2-7; 8 bases map to TRBD2. This CDR3 region has 14 residues. Germline V CDR1 and CDR2: SGHRS, YFSETQ. J lost 3 bases, V lost 4 bases, and 6 bases had no gene match. Here the CDR3 DNA reads TGCGCCAGCAGCCTGCGGGGGGCTCACTACGAGCAGTACTTC. Protein sequence: CASSLRGAHYEQYF.